This entry lists 15 T cell receptor beta chains sequenced from one sample in a study of radiotherapy plus CTLA-4 blockade in lung cancer. Measured with immunoSEQ multiplex PCR; TCRdb has only the in-frame clones, and not every one. The sample carries about 25,000 clones, about 73% recorded once. The source was peripheral blood, collected from a patient treated with radiotherapy plus ipilimumab. These receptors all come from a human donor with non-small cell lung cancer who had stable disease on radiotherapy plus ipilimumab.

The V call is TRBV6-8, the J call TRBJ2-5; D unclear. Trimming took 5 bases from V and 4 from J, leaving 14 bases between them. CDR3 length equals 14 residues. CDR1 is MNHGY and CDR2 is SAAAGT in the germline V gene. The CDR3 region is CASSLPRVGETQYF. The CDR3 bases are TGTGCCAGCAGTCTACCTAGAGTCGGAGAGACCCAGTACTTC.

This clone was picked up a small number of times. The genes are TRBV6-6 and TRBJ2-3; possibly TRBD2 for D (6 bases). There are 15 residues in the CDR3. Per germline, CDR1 MNHNY and CDR2 SVGAGI (reference sequence). V was pared by 6 bases and J by 1 base, with 14 bases between. The CDR3 bases are TGTGCCAGCAGGGCCCGACTAGGACGCACAGATACGCAGTATTTT. This gives the protein CASRARLGRTDTQYF.

This clone has just one count. The genes are TRBV28 and TRBJ1-2; 7 bases are a match to TRBD1. V shed 5 bases and J 6 bases; nucleotides not matched to a gene: 12. This CDR3 has 15 amino acids. Looked up from germline, CDR1 is MDHEN and CDR2 is SYDVKM. CDR3 amino acids: CASSVNAGGLNGYTF. Written as DNA, the CDR3 is TGTGCCAGCAGTGTGAATGCAGGGGGTTTGAATGGCTACACCTTC.

V gene TRBV5-6 combines with J gene TRBJ2-1; 10 bases fit TRBD2. Germline values: CDR1 SGHDT, CDR2 YYEEEE. The CDR3 totals 15 residues. V shed 1 base and J 5 bases; nucleotides not matched to a gene: 3. The CDR3 region is CASSLTSGANNEQFF. The DNA of the CDR3 is TGTGCCAGCAGCTTGACTAGCGGGGCAAACAATGAGCAGTTCTTC.

CDR3 amino acids: CASDRGSGQVPYGYTF. CDR3 nucleotides: TGTGCCAGTGACCGCGGTTCGGGACAGGTGCCCTATGGCTACACCTTC. This chain connects TRBV19 to TRBJ1-2; 8 bases map to TRBD1. V was clipped by 8 bases and J by 4 bases; unmatched bases: 15. The germline CDR1 and CDR2 sequences are LNHDA and SQIVND (reference sequence). The CDR3 consists of 16 residues.

CDR3 protein: CASSPRAGEGGETQYF. For the CDR3, the DNA is TGTGCCAGCAGCCCCCGGGCGGGAGAGGGAGGAGAGACCCAGTACTTC. The V and J genes are TRBV11-2 and TRBJ2-5; TRBD2 agrees at 7 bases. Germline CDR1 is SGHAT and CDR2 is FQNNGV. Trimming at V came to 5 bases and at J to 4 bases, leaving 13 bases not matched to a gene. CDR3 length: 16 amino acids.

The rearrangement joins TRBV4-2 to TRBJ2-3; 14 bases fit TRBD2. The germline V gene has CDR1 LGHNA and CDR2 YNFKEQ. The CDR3 loop spans 19 amino acids. V lost 4 bases to trimming and J lost 3 bases; unmatched junction nucleotides: 12. CDR3 nucleotide sequence: TGTGCCAGCAGCCCTGCGGGACTAGCGGGAGACGGGGATACAGATACGCAGTATTTT. Translation gives CASSPAGLAGDGDTDTQYF.

This clone was counted once. V is TRBV5-1 and J is TRBJ1-1, with D hard to call. This CDR3 region has 13 residues. Trimming shortened V by 0 bases and J by 4 bases, and 7 bases separated the two germline ends. Germline V gene sequence: CDR1 SGHRS, CDR2 YFSETQ. This CDR3 is CASSLGGGTEAFF. In DNA form, the CDR3 reads TGCGCCAGCAGCTTGGGGGGAGGCACTGAAGCTTTCTTT.

J is TRBJ1-4 and V is TRBV29-1, with D unclear. CDR3 length: 10 residues. The germline CDR1 and CDR2 sequences are SQVTM and ANQGSEA. The germline V and J ends were trimmed by 6 bases and 5 bases, with 4 bases remaining between them. The CDR3, as DNA: TGCAGCGTAGGCAATGAAAAACTGTTTTTT. Translation gives CSVGNEKLFF.

This chain uses TRBV5-1 with TRBJ1-4; TRBD1 might be the D (6 bases). CDR1 is SGHRS, CDR2 YFSETQ, per germline. This CDR3 is built from 14 residues. Trimming stripped 4 bases from V and 8 bases from J, with 15 bases between. CDR3 sequence: CASSPGTGGEKLFF. The CDR3 DNA reads as TGCGCCAGCAGCCCCGGGACCGGGGGCGAAAAACTGTTTTTT.

The chain is built from TRBV5-1 and TRBJ2-1; no definite D call. Trimming removed 4 bases from V and 8 bases from J, with 10 bases in between. There are 12 residues in the CDR3. Per the germline V gene, CDR1 is SGHRS and CDR2 is YFSETQ. The CDR3 nucleotides are TGCGCCAGCAGCCAGACGGGCGATGAGCAGTTCTTC. This encodes CASSQTGDEQFF.

The chain recombines TRBV11-3 with TRBJ1-1, with D hard to call. The CDR3 spans 14 residues. V was cut by 5 bases and J by 0 bases, with 10 bases left in between. Looked up from germline, CDR1 is SGHNT and CDR2 is YENEEA. CDR3 amino acids: CASSRQIVNTEAFF. CDR3 nucleotides: TGTGCCAGCAGCCGGCAGATAGTGAACACTGAAGCTTTCTTT.

The chain uses TRBV30 and TRBJ2-3; D perhaps matches TRBD1 (5 bases). The ends were cut back, 4 bases at V and 0 bases at J, with 23 bases in the middle. Germline-derived CDR1 and CDR2 are GTSNPN and SVGIG (reference sequence). This CDR3 region has 18 residues. The CDR3 bases are TGTGCCTGGATGACAGTTAACCCCTCAGCCTCTAGCACAGATACGCAGTATTTT. Amino acid sequence: CAWMTVNPSASSTDTQYF.

The chain carries TRBV7-2 and TRBJ1-2; D call uncertain. Deletions cut 3 bases from V and 0 bases from J, with 5 bases between. Looked up from germline, CDR1 is SGHTA and CDR2 is FQGNSA. The CDR3 runs 13 residues. CDR3: CASSFDTNYGYTF. CDR3 DNA: TGTGCCAGCAGCTTCGATACTAACTATGGCTACACCTTC.

CDR3 DNA: TGTGCCAGCAGCTCCCTGCGGGGGGACACAGATACGCAGTATTTT. Translated: CASSSLRGDTDTQYF. This chain joins TRBV7-8 and TRBJ2-3; 8 bases match TRBD2. Germline CDR1 SGHVS, CDR2 FQNEAQ. CDR3 size: 15 residues. With 4 bases clipped from V and 2 bases from J, the junction kept 5 bases outside the gene matches.